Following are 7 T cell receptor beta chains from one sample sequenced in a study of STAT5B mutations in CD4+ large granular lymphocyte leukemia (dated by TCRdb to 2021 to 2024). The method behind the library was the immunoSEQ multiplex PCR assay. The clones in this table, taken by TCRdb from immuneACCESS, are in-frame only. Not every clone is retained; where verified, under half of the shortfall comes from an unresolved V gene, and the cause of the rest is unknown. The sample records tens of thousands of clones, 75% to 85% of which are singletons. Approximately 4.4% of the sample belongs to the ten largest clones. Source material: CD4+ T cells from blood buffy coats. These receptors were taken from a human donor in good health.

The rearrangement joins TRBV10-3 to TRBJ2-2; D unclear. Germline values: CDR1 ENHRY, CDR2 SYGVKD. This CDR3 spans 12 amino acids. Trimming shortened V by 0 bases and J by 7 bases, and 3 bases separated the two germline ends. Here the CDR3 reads CAISESIGELFF. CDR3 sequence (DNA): TGTGCCATCAGTGAGTCTATCGGGGAGCTGTTTTTT.

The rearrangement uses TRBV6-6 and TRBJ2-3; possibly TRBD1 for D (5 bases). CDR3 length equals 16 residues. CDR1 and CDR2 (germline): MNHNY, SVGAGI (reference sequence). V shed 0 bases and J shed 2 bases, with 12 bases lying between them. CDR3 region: CASSYSQGRTTDTQYF. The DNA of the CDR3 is TGTGCCAGCAGTTACTCGCAGGGCCGCACCACAGATACGCAGTATTTT.

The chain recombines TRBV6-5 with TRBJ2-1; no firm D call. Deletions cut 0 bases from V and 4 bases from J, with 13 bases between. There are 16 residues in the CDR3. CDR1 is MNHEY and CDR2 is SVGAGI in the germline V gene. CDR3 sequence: CASSYSGYPPYNEQFF. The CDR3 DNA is TGTGCCAGCAGTTACTCGGGTTACCCACCATACAATGAGCAGTTCTTC.

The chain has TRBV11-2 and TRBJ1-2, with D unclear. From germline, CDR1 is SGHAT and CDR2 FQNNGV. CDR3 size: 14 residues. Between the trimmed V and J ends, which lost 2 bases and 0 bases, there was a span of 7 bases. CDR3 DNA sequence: TGTGCCAGCAGCTTAACTGGGTCTAACTATGGCTACACCTTC. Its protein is CASSLTGSNYGYTF.

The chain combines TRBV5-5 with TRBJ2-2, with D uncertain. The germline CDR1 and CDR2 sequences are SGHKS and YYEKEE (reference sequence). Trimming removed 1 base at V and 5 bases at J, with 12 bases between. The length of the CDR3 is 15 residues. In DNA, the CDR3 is TGTGCCAGCAGCTTGCTATTTGGCGGTACCGGGGAGCTGTTTTTT. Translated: CASSLLFGGTGELFF. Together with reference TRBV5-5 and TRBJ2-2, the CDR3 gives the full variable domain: DAGVTQSPTHLIKTRGQQVTLRCSPISGHKSVSWYQQVLGQGPQFIFQYYEKEERGRGNFPDRFSARQFPNYSSELNVNALLLGDSALYLCASSLLFGGTGELFFGEGSRLTVL.

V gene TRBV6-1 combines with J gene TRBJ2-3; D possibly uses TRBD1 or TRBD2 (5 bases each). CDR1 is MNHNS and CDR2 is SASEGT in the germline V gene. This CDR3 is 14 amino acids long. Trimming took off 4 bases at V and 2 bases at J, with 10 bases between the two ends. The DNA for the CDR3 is TGTGCCAGCAGTGGGACCGGGACCACAGATACGCAGTATTTT. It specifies CASSGTGTTDTQYF.

This CDR3 is CASSVSGQSSTDTQYF. The CDR3 DNA sequence: TGTGCCAGCAGCGTTAGCGGGCAATCTAGCACAGATACGCAGTATTTT. The chain joins TRBV7-9 to TRBJ2-3; TRBD2 matches at 7 bases. The J segment lost 0 bases and the V segment lost 5 bases, leaving 8 bases of the junction unmatched. The CDR3 spans 16 residues. Per the germline V gene, CDR1 is SEHNR and CDR2 is FQNEAQ (reference sequence).